This note documents a single T cell receptor (beta chain) sequence. Its antigen is not known. TCRdb processed the reads anew with MiXCR; each CDR3 protein has one entry. The sample yields under 250,000 distinct CDR3 sequences, roughly an eighth seen once. The data belong to a study of T cell repertoires in cytomegalovirus infection. General study points: CMV-specific TCR beta clonotypes restricted by HLA-C were the ones dominating the ex vivo response.

The CDR3 has 16 residues. The V gene end was trimmed by 3 bases and the J gene end by 5 bases; junction bases not matched to a gene: 4. Germline-derived CDR1 and CDR2 are KGHSH and LQKENI. The J gene is TRBJ2-1, the V gene TRBV18, with 13 bases fitting TRBD2. The sample consisted of PBMCs. This clonotype was sampled from a human donor in good health (CMV status not recorded). Some clones in this sample may be carry-over from other donors' samples. CDR3 nucleotides: TGTGCCAGCTCACCCCTTACTAGCGGGAGGGACAATGAGCAGTTCTTC. Encoded protein: CASSPLTSGRDNEQFF.